The T cell receptor beta chain under discussion was sequenced for a study of T cells after posttransplantation cyclophosphamide. The study's findings and limits: TRB clonality was highly associated with recipient CMV seropositivity and reactivation.

V gave up 3 bases and J gave up 0 bases, with 15 bases separating them. The CDR3 covers 17 residues. Germline assignment: CDR1 MNHNS and CDR2 SASEGT. This table comes from immunoSEQ multiplex PCR, and its TCRdb copy is limited to in-frame clones, with some not included. Of 20,000 to 25,000 clones listed, roughly nine tenths are singletons. Busulfan-fludarabine conditioning, marrow transplant, and cyclophosphamide on days +3 and +4 were administered. With regard to this clone: The antigen is undetermined.

The sequences come from PBMCs, collected after allogeneic stem cell transplant with posttransplant cyclophosphamide. The chain recombines TRBV6-1 with TRBJ2-4, with D maybe TRBD2 (5 bases). The sequence derives from a female patient under 45 who received an allogeneic stem cell transplant from an unrelated donor, was CMV-positive, and had no GVHD. Some T cells may be supplied by the graft donor. This CDR3 is CASSDTGVILAKNIQYF. In DNA form, the CDR3 reads TGTGCCAGCAGTGATACCGGGGTAATCCTAGCCAAAAACATTCAGTACTTC.